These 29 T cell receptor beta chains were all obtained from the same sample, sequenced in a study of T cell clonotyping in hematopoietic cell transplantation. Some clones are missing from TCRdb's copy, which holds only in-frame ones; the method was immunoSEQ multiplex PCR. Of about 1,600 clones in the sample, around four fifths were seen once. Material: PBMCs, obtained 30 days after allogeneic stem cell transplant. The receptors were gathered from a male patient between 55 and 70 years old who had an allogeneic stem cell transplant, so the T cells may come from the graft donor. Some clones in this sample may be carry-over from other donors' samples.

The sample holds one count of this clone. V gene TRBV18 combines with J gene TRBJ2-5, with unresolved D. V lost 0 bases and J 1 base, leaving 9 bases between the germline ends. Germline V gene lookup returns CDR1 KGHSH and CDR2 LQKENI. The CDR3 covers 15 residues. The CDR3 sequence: CASSPPNGFQETQYF. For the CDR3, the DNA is TGTGCCAGCTCACCACCTAACGGCTTCCAAGAGACCCAGTACTTC.

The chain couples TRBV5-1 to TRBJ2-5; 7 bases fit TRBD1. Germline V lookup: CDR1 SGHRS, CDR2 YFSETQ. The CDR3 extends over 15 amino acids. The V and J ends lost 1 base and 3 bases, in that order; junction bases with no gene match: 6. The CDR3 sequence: CASSLSPGTEETQYF. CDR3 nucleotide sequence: TGCGCCAGCAGCTTGTCCCCCGGGACAGAAGAGACCCAGTACTTC.

Here the CDR3 reads CASSANVAGDEQFF. CDR3 nucleotides: TGTGCCAGCAGCGCCAATGTAGCGGGAGATGAGCAGTTCTTC. V gene TRBV9 combines with J gene TRBJ2-1; 9 nucleotides agree with TRBD2. The length of the CDR3 is 14 residues. Germline CDR1 reads SGDLS; CDR2 reads YYNGEE. V dropped 3 bases and J dropped 8; count of bases not matched to a gene: 6. Based on the CDR3 plus reference TRBV9 and TRBJ2-1, the full variable domain is DSGVTQTPKHLITATGQRVTLRCSPRSGDLSVYWYQQSLDQGLQFLIQYYNGEERAKGNILERFSAQQFPDLHSELNLSSLELGDSALYFCASSANVAGDEQFFGPGTRLTVL.

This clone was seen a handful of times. The CDR3 DNA sequence: TGCGCCAGCAGCTTCGATGGGGGTGGGGGTGAAAAACTGTTTTTT. Protein: CASSFDGGGGEKLFF. The chain couples TRBV5-1 to TRBJ1-4; D perhaps matches TRBD1 (5 bases). The CDR3 extends over 15 amino acids. Germline V gene sequence: CDR1 SGHRS, CDR2 YFSETQ. Trimming stripped 2 bases from V and 7 bases from J, with 15 bases between.

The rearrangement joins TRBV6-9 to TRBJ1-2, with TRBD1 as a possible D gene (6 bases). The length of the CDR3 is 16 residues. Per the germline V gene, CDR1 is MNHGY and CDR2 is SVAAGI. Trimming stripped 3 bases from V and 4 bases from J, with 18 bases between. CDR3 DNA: TGTGCCAGCAGTTACTCTATCGGGACAACGATCTATGGCTACACCTTC. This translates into CASSYSIGTTIYGYTF.

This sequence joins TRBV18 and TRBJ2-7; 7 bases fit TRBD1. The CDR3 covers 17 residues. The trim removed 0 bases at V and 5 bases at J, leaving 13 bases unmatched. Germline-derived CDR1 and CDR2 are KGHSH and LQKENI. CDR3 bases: TGTGCCAGCTCACCACCGAGTAGGCAGGGGGTTCCTCACGAGCAGTACTTC. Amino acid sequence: CASSPPSRQGVPHEQYF.

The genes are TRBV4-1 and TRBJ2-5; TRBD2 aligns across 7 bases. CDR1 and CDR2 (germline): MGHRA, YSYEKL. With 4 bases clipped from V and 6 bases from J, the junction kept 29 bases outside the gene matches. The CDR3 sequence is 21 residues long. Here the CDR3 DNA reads TGCGCCAGCAGCCCACTTCCCCCGCCGTGGCTAGCGGAGTTAAGGGGAAAGACCCAGTACTTC. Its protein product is CASSPLPPPWLAELRGKTQYF.

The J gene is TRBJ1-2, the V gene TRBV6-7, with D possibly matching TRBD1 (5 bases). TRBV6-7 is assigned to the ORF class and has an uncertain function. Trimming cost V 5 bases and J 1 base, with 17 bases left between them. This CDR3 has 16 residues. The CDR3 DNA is TGTGCCAGCAGTCCCTCCGTGGGACGACTTAACTATGGCTACACCTTC. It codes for CASSPSVGRLNYGYTF.

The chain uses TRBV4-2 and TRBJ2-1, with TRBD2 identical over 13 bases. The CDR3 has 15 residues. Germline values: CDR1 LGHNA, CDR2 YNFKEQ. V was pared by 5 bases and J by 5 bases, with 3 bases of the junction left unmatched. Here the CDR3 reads CASSTGLAGDNEQFF. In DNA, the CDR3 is TGTGCCAGCAGCACAGGACTAGCGGGGGACAATGAGCAGTTCTTC.

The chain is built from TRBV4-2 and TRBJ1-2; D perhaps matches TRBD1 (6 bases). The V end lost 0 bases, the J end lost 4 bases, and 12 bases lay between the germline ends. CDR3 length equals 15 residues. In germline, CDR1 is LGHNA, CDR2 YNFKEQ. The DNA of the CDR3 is TGTGCCAGCAGCCAAGAACCACAGGGAATCTATGGCTACACCTTC. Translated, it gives CASSQEPQGIYGYTF.

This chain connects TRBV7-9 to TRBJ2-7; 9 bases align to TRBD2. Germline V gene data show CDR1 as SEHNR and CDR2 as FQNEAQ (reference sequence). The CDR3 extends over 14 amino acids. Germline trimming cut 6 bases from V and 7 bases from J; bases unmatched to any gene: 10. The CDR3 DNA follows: TGTGCCAGCAGTTCCGGGACTAGCTCTAGGGAGCAGTACTTC. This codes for CASSSGTSSREQYF.

This CDR3 is CASSLGGRGFPGTEAFF. The CDR3 DNA is TGTGCCAGCAGCTTGGGTGGACGTGGATTCCCGGGGACTGAAGCTTTCTTT. V gene TRBV5-4 combines with J gene TRBJ1-1; D is undetermined. The germline CDR1 and CDR2 sequences are SGHNT and YYREEE (reference sequence). There are 17 residues in the CDR3. Deletions cut 0 bases from V and 5 bases from J, with 20 bases between.

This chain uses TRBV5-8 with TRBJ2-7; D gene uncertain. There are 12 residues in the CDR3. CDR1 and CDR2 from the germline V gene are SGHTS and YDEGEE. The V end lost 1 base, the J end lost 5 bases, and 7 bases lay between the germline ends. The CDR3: CASSLIVNEQYF. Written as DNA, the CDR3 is TGTGCCAGCAGCTTGATCGTGAACGAGCAGTACTTC.

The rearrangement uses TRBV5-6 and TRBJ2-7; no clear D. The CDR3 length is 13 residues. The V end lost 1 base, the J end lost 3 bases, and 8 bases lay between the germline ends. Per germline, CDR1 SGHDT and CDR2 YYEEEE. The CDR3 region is CASSLWSHYEQYF. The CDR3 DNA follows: TGTGCCAGCAGCTTGTGGTCGCACTACGAGCAGTACTTC.

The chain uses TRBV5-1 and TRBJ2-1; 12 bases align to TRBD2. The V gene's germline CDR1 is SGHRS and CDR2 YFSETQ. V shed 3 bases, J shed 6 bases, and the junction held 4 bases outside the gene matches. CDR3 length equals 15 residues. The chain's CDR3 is CASSSGLAGLNEQFF. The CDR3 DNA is TGCGCCAGCAGCTCGGGACTAGCGGGCCTCAATGAGCAGTTCTTC. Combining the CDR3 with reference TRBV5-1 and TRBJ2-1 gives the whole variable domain KAGVTQTPRYLIKTRGQQVTLSCSPISGHRSVSWYQQTPGQGLQFLFEYFSETQRNKGNFPGRFSGRQFSNSRSEMNVSTLELGDSALYLCASSSGLAGLNEQFFGPGTRLTVL.

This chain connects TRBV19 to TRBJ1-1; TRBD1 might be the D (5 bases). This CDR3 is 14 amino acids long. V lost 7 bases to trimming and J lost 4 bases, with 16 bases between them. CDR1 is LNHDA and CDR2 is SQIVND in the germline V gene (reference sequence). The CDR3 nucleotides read TGTGCCAGTAAATTAGGGGAGGGGCCCACTGAAGCTTTCTTT. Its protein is CASKLGEGPTEAFF.

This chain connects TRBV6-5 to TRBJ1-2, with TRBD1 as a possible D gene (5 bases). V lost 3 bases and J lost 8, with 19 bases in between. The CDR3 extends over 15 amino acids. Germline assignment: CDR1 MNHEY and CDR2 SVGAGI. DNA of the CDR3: TGTGCCAGCAGTTATCGTGGCGGGGCTATGTGGGGCTACACCTTC. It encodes CASSYRGGAMWGYTF.

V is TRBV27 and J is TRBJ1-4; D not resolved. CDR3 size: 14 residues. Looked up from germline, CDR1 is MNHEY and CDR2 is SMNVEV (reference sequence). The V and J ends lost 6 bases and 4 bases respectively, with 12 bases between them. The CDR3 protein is CASRPGFGNEKLFF. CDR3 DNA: TGTGCCAGCAGACCGGGGTTCGGTAATGAAAAACTGTTTTTT.

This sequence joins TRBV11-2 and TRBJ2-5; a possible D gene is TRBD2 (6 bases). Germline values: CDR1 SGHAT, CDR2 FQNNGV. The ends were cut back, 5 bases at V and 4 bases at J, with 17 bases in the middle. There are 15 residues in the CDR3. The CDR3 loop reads CASSRGQRVGETQYF. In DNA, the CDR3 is TGTGCCAGCAGCCGGGGCCAGCGGGTGGGAGAGACCCAGTACTTC.

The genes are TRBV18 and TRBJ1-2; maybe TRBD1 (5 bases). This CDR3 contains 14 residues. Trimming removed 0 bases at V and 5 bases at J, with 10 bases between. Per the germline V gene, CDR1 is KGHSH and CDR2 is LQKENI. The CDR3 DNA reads TGTGCCAGCTCACCACCCGAGGGGCTTTATGGCTACACCTTC. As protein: CASSPPEGLYGYTF.

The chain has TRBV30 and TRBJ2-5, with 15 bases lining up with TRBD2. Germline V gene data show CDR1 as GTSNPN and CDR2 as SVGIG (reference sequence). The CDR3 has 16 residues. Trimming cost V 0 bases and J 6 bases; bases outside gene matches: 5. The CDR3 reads CAWSVRGLAGGQTQYF. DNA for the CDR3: TGTGCCTGGAGTGTAAGAGGACTAGCGGGGGGGCAGACCCAGTACTTC.

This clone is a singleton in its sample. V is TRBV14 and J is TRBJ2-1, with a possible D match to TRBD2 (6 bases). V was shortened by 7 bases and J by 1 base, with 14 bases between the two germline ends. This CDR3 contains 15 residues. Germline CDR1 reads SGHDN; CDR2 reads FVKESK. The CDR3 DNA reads TGTGCCAGCACCCCGCTAGCGCAGTCCTACAATGAGCAGTTCTTC. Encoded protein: CASTPLAQSYNEQFF.

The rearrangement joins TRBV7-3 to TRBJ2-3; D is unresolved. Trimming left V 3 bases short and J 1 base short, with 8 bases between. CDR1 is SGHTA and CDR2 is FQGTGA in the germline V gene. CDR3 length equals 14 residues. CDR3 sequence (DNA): TGTGCCAGCAGCTTGCAACGTGGCACAGATACGCAGTATTTT. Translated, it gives CASSLQRGTDTQYF.

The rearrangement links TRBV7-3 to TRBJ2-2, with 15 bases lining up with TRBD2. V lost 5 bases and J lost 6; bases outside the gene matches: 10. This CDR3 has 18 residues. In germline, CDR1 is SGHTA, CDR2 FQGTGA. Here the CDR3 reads CASSQAPGLAGGSGELFF. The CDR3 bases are TGTGCCAGCAGCCAAGCCCCGGGACTAGCGGGAGGATCCGGGGAGCTGTTTTTT.

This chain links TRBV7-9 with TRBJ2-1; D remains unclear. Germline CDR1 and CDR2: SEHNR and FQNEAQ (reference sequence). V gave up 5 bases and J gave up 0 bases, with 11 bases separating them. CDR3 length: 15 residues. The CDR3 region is CASSQDLLSYNEQFF. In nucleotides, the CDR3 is TGTGCCAGCAGCCAAGACCTACTCTCCTACAATGAGCAGTTCTTC.

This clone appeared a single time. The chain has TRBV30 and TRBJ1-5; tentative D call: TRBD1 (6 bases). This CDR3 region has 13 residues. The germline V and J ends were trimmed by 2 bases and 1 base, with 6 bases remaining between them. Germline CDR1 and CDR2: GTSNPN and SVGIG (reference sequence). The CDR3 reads CAWSTGSNQPQHF. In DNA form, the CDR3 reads TGTGCCTGGAGTACAGGGAGCAATCAGCCCCAGCATTTT.

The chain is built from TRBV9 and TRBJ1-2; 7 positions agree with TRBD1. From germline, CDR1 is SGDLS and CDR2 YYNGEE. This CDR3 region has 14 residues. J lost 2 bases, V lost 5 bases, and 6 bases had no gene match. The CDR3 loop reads CASRGGQINYGYTF. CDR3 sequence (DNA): TGTGCCAGCAGAGGGGGACAGATAAACTATGGCTACACCTTC.

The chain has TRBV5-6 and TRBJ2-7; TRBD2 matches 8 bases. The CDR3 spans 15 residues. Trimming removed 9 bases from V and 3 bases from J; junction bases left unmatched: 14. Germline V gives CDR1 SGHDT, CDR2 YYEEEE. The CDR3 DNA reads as TGTGCCACCAATCGTATACGGGAGGGCAACTACGAGCAGTACTTC. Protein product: CATNRIREGNYEQYF.

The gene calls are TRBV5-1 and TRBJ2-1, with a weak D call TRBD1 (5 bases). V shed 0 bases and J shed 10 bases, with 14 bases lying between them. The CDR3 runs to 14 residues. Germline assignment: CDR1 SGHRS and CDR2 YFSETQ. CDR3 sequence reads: CASSLGGPWEEQFF. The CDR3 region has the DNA TGCGCCAGCAGCTTGGGGGGCCCCTGGGAAGAGCAGTTCTTC. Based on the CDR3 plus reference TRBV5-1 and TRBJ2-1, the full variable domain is KAGVTQTPRYLIKTRGQQVTLSCSPISGHRSVSWYQQTPGQGLQFLFEYFSETQRNKGNFPGRFSGRQFSNSRSEMNVSTLELGDSALYLCASSLGGPWEEQFFGPGTRLTVL.